This is a list of T cell receptor beta chains from one sample in a study of identical twins. TCRdb passed the 5' RACE reads through MiXCR, listing each CDR3 protein once. The table records around 510,000 distinct CDR3 sequences, roughly an eighth of them present only once. A further study also used this sample, focusing on yellow fever vaccine responses in identical twins.

The sample taken for sequencing was CD4+ T cells sorted from blood. Source of these receptors: a woman between 18 and 29 years old in good health. Both conserved end residues are part of each CDR3.

TRBV6-1	13	CASRRGPPDTQYF
TRBV5-1	14	CASSSTGTGLGYTF
TRBV24-1	16	CATSDTTSGGPGTQYF
TRBV28	15	CASSKTHKATYEQYF
TRBV7-2	14	CASSLAGVIDTQYF
TRBV6-2/TRBV6-3	13	CASSPTSWNEQFF
TRBV12-3/TRBV12-4	14	CASSWTGPNEKLFF
TRBV18	15	CASSLRSGGEDTQYF
TRBV5-1	17	CASSLGQGALSTDTQYF
TRBV5-5	15	CASSVSGGPHYEQYF
TRBV6-5	15	CASSYSGGSSYEQYF
TRBV7-3	16	CASSVAGTGGGNEQFF
TRBV20-1	12	CSARVLRNEQYF
TRBV4-3	16	CASSQTGKSGANVLTF
TRBV20-1	11	CSARTTSEAFF
TRBV4-2	16	CASSQKVGQSTDTQYF
TRBV12-3/TRBV12-4	15	CASSLSLAYGETQYF
TRBV18	16	CASSPSLGEYQETQYF
TRBV12-3/TRBV12-4	14	CASNMGGGNSPLHF
TRBV28	16	CASSSPWGSGANVLTF
TRBV21-1	20	CASSKVVGTSVDSSYNEQFF